The 25 T cell receptor beta chains given below trace back to one sample, sequenced in a study of beta chain features in type 1 diabetes. Sequencing targeted expressed TCRB transcripts, as all isolated RNA had been reverse transcribed. Libraries were prepared by immunoSEQ multiplex PCR; TCRdb keeps only in-frame clonotypes and omits some of them. The data contain about 620,000 clones, around 15% of them singletons. Sequenced input: naive CD4+ T cells from blood. These receptors came from a man aged 18 to 29 in good health.

This clone occurred a few times. The chain recombines TRBV9 with TRBJ2-1, with D maybe TRBD1 (5 bases). CDR3 length: 15 amino acids. Germline values: CDR1 SGDLS, CDR2 YYNGEE. V lost 3 bases to trimming and J lost 4 bases, with 14 bases between them. For the CDR3, the DNA is TGTGCCAGCAGCGCCGACCCGACAGAGTACAATGAGCAGTTCTTC. It specifies CASSADPTEYNEQFF.

The V gene is TRBV7-2, the J gene TRBJ2-7; TRBD2 matches 7 bases. There are 15 residues in the CDR3. Trimming took 2 bases from V and 6 from J; bases not matched to a gene: 10. The germline CDR1 and CDR2 sequences are SGHTA and FQGNSA. CDR3: CASSLYGGSTPEQYF. The CDR3 DNA reads TGTGCCAGCAGCTTATACGGCGGGAGTACCCCCGAGCAGTACTTC. Full variable domain (remainder filled in from reference TRBV7-2 and TRBJ2-7): GAGVSQSPSNKVTEKGKDVELRCDPISGHTALYWYRQSLGQGLEFLIYFQGNSAPDKSGLPSDRFSAERTGGSVSTLTIQRTQQEDSAVYLCASSLYGGSTPEQYFGPGTRLTVT.

The gene calls are TRBV5-4 and TRBJ2-1; either TRBD1 or TRBD2 may fit D (5 bases each). Germline CDR1 is SGHNT and CDR2 is YYREEE (reference sequence). The CDR3 is 14 amino acids. Trimming stripped 2 bases from V and 9 bases from J, with 15 bases between. CDR3 protein: CASSFPRGKSEQFF. CDR3 DNA sequence: TGTGCCAGCAGCTTCCCGAGGGGCAAGAGTGAGCAGTTCTTC.

This chain links TRBV6-5 with TRBJ2-1; 7 bases agree with TRBD2. The J segment lost 8 bases and the V segment lost 0 bases, leaving 7 bases of the junction unmatched. This CDR3 is built from 15 residues. Germline V gene sequence: CDR1 MNHEY, CDR2 SVGAGI. CDR3 loop: CASSYSGGAIHEQFF. In DNA form, the CDR3 reads TGTGCCAGCAGTTACTCGGGAGGGGCCATCCATGAGCAGTTCTTC.

Details on this clone: Other DNA variants within this sample encode the same CDR3. The chain combines TRBV7-2 with TRBJ2-7; D gene ambiguous. The germline V and J ends were trimmed by 5 bases and 2 bases, with 7 bases remaining between them. CDR1 is SGHTA and CDR2 is FQGNSA in the germline V gene. This CDR3 is built from 12 residues. CDR3 sequence: CASSPSPYEQYF. CDR3 DNA: TGTGCCAGCAGCCCATCGCCCTACGAGCAGTACTTC.

This clone showed up just a few times. V gene TRBV7-9 combines with J gene TRBJ1-1; TRBD1 might be the D (6 bases). V lost 4 bases, J lost 1 base, and 16 bases lay in between. Germline V CDR1 and CDR2: SEHNR, FQNEAQ (reference sequence). The CDR3 spans 16 residues. The CDR3 region has the DNA TGTGCCAGCAGCTCCCCGAGGGCAGGGGAGAACACTGAAGCTTTCTTT. Translating it yields CASSSPRAGENTEAFF.

The rearrangement links TRBV6-5 to TRBJ1-1; TRBD1 is a possible D gene (5 bases). Germline V gene data show CDR1 as MNHEY and CDR2 as SVGAGI. Trimming left V 3 bases short and J 12 bases short, with 20 bases between. The CDR3 spans 14 residues. CDR3: CASSYHQRRGESFF. In DNA, the CDR3 is TGTGCCAGCAGTTATCACCAGAGGAGGGGCGAGTCTTTCTTT.

The rearrangement links TRBV13 to TRBJ2-3, with no clear D. The CDR3 is made up of 13 amino acids. V was shortened by 3 bases and J by 0 bases, with 4 bases between the two germline ends. The germline CDR1 and CDR2 sequences are PRHDT and FYEKMQ (reference sequence). The CDR3, as DNA: TGTGCCAGCAGCTTCCTCAGCACAGATACGCAGTATTTT. Translating it yields CASSFLSTDTQYF.

The chain uses TRBV4-2 and TRBJ2-2, with TRBD2 matching over 11 bases. Trimming removed 1 base from V and 6 bases from J; junction bases left unmatched: 7. Germline CDR1 LGHNA, CDR2 YNFKEQ. CDR3 length: 17 residues. The CDR3 sequence: CASSQAPIAGGPGELFF. CDR3 DNA sequence: TGTGCCAGCAGCCAAGCCCCGATAGCGGGGGGGCCCGGGGAGCTGTTTTTT.

The rearrangement joins TRBV9 to TRBJ1-5; no definite D call. V was shortened by 0 bases and J by 2 bases, with 9 bases between the two germline ends. The germline CDR1 and CDR2 sequences are SGDLS and YYNGEE. This CDR3 region has 15 residues. The CDR3: CASSVGGTGNQPQHF. Written as DNA, the CDR3 is TGTGCCAGCAGCGTAGGGGGAACGGGCAATCAGCCCCAGCATTTT.

This clone was seen a few times. This chain joins TRBV30 and TRBJ1-4, with D possibly being TRBD1 (5 bases). CDR1 is GTSNPN, CDR2 SVGIG, per germline (reference sequence). The V end was cut by 8 bases, the J end by 2 bases, with 18 bases between. The CDR3 sequence is 15 residues long. The CDR3 protein is CAGQKLGLTNEKLFF. CDR3 bases: TGTGCCGGGCAAAAGCTGGGACTGACTAATGAAAAACTGTTTTTT.

The chain carries TRBV27 and TRBJ2-3, with D maybe TRBD1 (5 bases). V was pared by 3 bases and J by 5 bases, with 9 bases between. CDR3 length: 13 amino acids. The germline CDR1 and CDR2 sequences are MNHEY and SMNVEV (reference sequence). The CDR3 loop is CASSFSRVDTQYF. The CDR3 DNA follows: TGTGCCAGCAGTTTCAGCAGGGTAGATACGCAGTATTTT.

The chain uses TRBV29-1 and TRBJ2-7, with a possible D match to TRBD2 (7 bases). Germline V gene data show CDR1 as SQVTM and CDR2 as ANQGSEA. The CDR3 runs 13 residues. The V gene lost 7 bases and the J gene lost 3 bases, with 16 bases spanning the gap. CDR3 protein: CSASQGGGYEQYF. CDR3 bases: TGCAGCGCCTCTCAAGGGGGGGGCTACGAGCAGTACTTC.

This clone was observed a few times. Other DNA sequences in the sample encode the same CDR3. The rearrangement joins TRBV4-1 to TRBJ1-1; maybe TRBD1 (5 bases). V lost 1 base and J lost 1, with 7 bases in between. The CDR3 length is 14 residues. The germline V gene encodes CDR1 MGHRA and CDR2 YSYEKL. Here the CDR3 DNA reads TGCGCCAGCAGCCAAGTTACAGGGAACACTGAAGCTTTCTTT. This translates into CASSQVTGNTEAFF.

The V and J genes are TRBV27 and TRBJ2-1, with 9 positions matching TRBD1. The CDR3 runs 16 residues. CDR1 is MNHEY, CDR2 SMNVEV, per germline (reference sequence). Unmatched junction bases numbered 10, after V lost 7 bases and J lost 3 bases. The CDR3 bases are TGTGCCAGCAATTTCAAGCCGGGACAGGGCTACAATGAGCAGTTCTTC. Translating gives CASNFKPGQGYNEQFF.

V gene TRBV18 combines with J gene TRBJ1-5; D is possibly TRBD1 (5 bases). V shed 2 bases and J shed 4 bases, with 9 bases lying between them. Germline CDR1 is KGHSH and CDR2 is LQKENI. The CDR3 is made up of 14 amino acids. In nucleotides, the CDR3 is TGTGCCAGCTCACCAGGGGGTCGGAATCAGCCCCAGCATTTT. Encoded protein: CASSPGGRNQPQHF.

The chain has TRBV14 and TRBJ2-1; D gene uncertain. The CDR3 length is 15 residues. V gave up 5 bases and J gave up 3 bases, with 14 bases separating them. CDR1 and CDR2 from the germline V gene are SGHDN and FVKESK. DNA for the CDR3: TGTGCCAGCAGCGGATGGATAGGGATCTACAATGAGCAGTTCTTC. Its translation: CASSGWIGIYNEQFF.

This clone turned up a few times. Other DNA sequences in the same sample also yield this CDR3. This chain joins TRBV29-1 and TRBJ1-5; D unclear. CDR3 size: 12 residues. Germline-derived CDR1 and CDR2 are SQVTM and ANQGSEA. Between the trimmed V and J ends, which lost 4 bases and 4 bases, there was a span of 8 bases. CDR3 in DNA: TGCAGCGTTGGGGCTGGGAATCAGCCCCAGCATTTT. Encoded protein: CSVGAGNQPQHF.

This clone has just a few counts. The chain carries TRBV14 and TRBJ2-7; D may be TRBD2 (5 bases). The CDR3 is 15 residues long. The V end lost 5 bases, the J end lost 0 bases, and 14 bases lay between the germline ends. Germline loops: CDR1 SGHDN, CDR2 FVKESK. Written as DNA, the CDR3 is TGTGCCAGCAGCTTTATCGGAGGCCGCTCCTACGAGCAGTACTTC. Translation: CASSFIGGRSYEQYF.

There are a few counts of this clone. The chain couples TRBV9 to TRBJ1-6, with no clear D. The CDR3 covers 12 residues. Germline values: CDR1 SGDLS, CDR2 YYNGEE. Trimming stripped 0 bases from V and 10 bases from J, with 5 bases between. CDR3 DNA: TGTGCCAGCAGCGTAGGTGGCTCACCCCTCCACTTT. Residues: CASSVGGSPLHF.

The chain combines TRBV11-2 with TRBJ2-7; 10 bases are shared with TRBD2. Germline CDR1 is SGHAT and CDR2 is FQNNGV. The trim removed 1 base at V and 3 bases at J, leaving 15 bases unmatched. The CDR3 is 19 amino acids. In DNA form, the CDR3 reads TGTGCCAGCAGCTTAGGCCTGCGGCTAGCGGGAGTAAGGAGCTACGAGCAGTACTTC. Its protein product is CASSLGLRLAGVRSYEQYF.

The chain joins TRBV6-5 to TRBJ1-1; no firm D call. The V gene's germline CDR1 is MNHEY and CDR2 SVGAGI. Trimming left V 1 base short and J 1 base short, with 13 bases between. CDR3 size: 16 residues. The CDR3 nucleotides read TGTGCCAGCAGTTACTTTGGACGGTGGGAGAACACTGAAGCTTTCTTT. It yields the protein CASSYFGRWENTEAFF.

Remarks on this clone: This CDR3 is also generated by other DNA sequences in the sample. This chain joins TRBV7-9 and TRBJ1-6; D possibly corresponds to TRBD1 (5 bases). V was pared by 5 bases and J by 8 bases, with 16 bases between. The CDR3 has 15 residues. Germline V lookup: CDR1 SEHNR, CDR2 FQNEAQ (reference sequence). The CDR3 sequence is CASSPLRDRDSPLHF. The CDR3 coding sequence is TGTGCCAGCAGCCCACTCCGGGACCGTGATTCACCCCTCCACTTT.

This clone was counted only a few times. The chain recombines TRBV7-9 with TRBJ2-5, with 8 bases identical to TRBD1. Germline CDR1 is SEHNR and CDR2 is FQNEAQ (reference sequence). CDR3 length: 14 residues. The trim removed 5 bases at V and 5 bases at J, leaving 7 bases unmatched. CDR3 region: CASSIDRGVETQYF. The CDR3 DNA reads TGTGCCAGCAGCATAGACAGGGGTGTGGAGACCCAGTACTTC.

This clone has only a few counts. The V call is TRBV19, the J call TRBJ2-6, with 9 positions matching TRBD1. V trimming: 5 bases; J trimming: 0 bases; junction bases outside the gene matches: 5. The CDR3 runs to 17 residues. CDR1 and CDR2 from the germline V gene are LNHDA and SQIVND (reference sequence). This chain's CDR3 is CASSLGDRASGANVLTF. For the CDR3, the DNA is TGTGCCAGTAGTCTCGGGGACAGGGCCTCTGGGGCCAACGTCCTGACTTTC.